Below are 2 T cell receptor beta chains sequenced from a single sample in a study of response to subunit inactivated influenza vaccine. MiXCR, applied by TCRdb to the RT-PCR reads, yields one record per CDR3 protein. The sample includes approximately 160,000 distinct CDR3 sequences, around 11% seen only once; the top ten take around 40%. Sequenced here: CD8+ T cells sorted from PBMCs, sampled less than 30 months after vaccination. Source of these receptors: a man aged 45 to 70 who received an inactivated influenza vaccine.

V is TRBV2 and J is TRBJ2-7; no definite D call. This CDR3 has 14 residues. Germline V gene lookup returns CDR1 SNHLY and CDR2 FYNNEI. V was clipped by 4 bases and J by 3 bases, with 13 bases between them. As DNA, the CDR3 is TGTGCCAGCAGTGCACAGAGAACCAACTACGAGCAGTACTTC. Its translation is CASSAQRTNYEQYF.

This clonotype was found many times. CDR3 in amino acids: CASTGEGMMNTGELFF. CDR3 DNA sequence: TGTGCCAGCACGGGGGAGGGGATGATGAACACCGGGGAGCTGTTTTTT. V usage is TRBV28 and J usage is TRBJ2-2; TRBD2 aligns across 7 bases. Germline V gene lookup returns CDR1 MDHEN and CDR2 SYDVKM. This CDR3 comprises 16 residues. The trim removed 7 bases at V and 1 base at J, leaving 9 bases unmatched.